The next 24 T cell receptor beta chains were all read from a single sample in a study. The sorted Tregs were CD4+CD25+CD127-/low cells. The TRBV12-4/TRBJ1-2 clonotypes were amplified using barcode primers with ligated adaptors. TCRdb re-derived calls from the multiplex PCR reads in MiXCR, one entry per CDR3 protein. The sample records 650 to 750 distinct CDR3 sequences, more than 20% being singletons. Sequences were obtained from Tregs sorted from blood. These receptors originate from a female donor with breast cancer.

CDR3 protein: CASTARERGGYTF. The CDR3 DNA reads as TGTGCCAGCACCGCGAGGGAGAGGGGTGGCTACACCTTC. The chain recombines TRBV12-3 or TRBV12-4 with TRBJ1-2, with D possibly TRBD1 on 5 matching bases. The CDR3 runs 13 residues. Trimming removed 7 bases at V and 7 bases at J, with 16 bases between.

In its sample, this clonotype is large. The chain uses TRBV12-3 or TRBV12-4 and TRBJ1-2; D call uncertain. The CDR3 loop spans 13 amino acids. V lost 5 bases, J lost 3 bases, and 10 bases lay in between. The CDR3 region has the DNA TGTGCCAGCAGTACACCTATCGACTATGGCTACACCTTC. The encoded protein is CASSTPIDYGYTF.

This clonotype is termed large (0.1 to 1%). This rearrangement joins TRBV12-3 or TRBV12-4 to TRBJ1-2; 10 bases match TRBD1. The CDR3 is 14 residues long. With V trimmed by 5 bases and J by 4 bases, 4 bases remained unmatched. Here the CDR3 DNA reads TGTGCCAGCAGTCGGGGACAGGGGACCTATGGCTACACCTTC. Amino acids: CASSRGQGTYGYTF.

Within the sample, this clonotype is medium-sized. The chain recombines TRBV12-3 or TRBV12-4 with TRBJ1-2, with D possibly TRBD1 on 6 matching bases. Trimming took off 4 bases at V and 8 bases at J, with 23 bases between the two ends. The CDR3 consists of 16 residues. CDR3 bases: TGTGCCAGCAGTTCATACCGGGACAAGGGGTATCGGGGCTACACCTTC. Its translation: CASSSYRDKGYRGYTF.

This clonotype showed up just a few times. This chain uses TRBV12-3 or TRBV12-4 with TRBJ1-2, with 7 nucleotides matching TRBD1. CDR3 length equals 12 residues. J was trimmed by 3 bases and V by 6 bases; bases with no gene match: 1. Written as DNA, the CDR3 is TGTGCCAGCAGAACAGGGGACTATGGCTACACCTTC. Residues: CASRTGDYGYTF.

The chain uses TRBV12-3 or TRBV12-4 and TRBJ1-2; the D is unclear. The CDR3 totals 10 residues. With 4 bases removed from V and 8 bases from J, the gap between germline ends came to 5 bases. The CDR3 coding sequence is TGTGCCAGCAGTTCAAGGGGCTACACCTTC. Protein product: CASSSRGYTF.

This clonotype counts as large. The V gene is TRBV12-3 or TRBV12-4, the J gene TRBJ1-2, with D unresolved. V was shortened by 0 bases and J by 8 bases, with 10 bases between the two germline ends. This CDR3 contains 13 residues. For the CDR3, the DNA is TGTGCCAGCAGTTTAGCCGACTTGGAAGGCTACACCTTC. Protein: CASSLADLEGYTF.

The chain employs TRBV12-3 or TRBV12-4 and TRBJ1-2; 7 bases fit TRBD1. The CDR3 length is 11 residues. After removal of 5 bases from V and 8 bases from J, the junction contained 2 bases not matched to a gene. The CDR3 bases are TGTGCCAGCAGTCGGGGACAGGGCTACACCTTC. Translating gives CASSRGQGYTF.

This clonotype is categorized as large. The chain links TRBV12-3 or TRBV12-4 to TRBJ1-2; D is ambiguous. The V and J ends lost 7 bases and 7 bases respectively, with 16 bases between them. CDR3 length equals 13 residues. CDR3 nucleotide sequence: TGTGCCAGCAATACCAATCCCGGTGGTGGCTACACCTTC. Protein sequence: CASNTNPGGGYTF.

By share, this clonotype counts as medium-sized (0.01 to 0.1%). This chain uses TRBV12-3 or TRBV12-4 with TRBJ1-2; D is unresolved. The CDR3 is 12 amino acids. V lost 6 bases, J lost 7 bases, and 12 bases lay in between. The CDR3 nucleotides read TGTGCCAGCAGCTCTAGTTTGATTGGCTACACCTTC. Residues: CASSSSLIGYTF.

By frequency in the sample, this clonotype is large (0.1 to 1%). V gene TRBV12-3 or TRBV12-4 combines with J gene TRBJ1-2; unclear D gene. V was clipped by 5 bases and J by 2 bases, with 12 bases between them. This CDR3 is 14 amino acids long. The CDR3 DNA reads TGTGCCAGCAGTCATGAAACAGAGAACTATGGCTACACCTTC. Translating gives CASSHETENYGYTF.

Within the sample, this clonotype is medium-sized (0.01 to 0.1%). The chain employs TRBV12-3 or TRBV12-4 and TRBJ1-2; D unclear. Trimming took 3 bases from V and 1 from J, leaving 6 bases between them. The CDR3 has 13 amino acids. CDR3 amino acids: CASSFGDNYGYTF. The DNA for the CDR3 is TGTGCCAGCAGTTTCGGGGATAACTATGGCTACACCTTC.

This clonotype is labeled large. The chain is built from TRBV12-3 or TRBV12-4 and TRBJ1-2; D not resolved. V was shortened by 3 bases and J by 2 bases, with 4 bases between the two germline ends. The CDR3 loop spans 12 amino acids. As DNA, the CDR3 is TGTGCCAGCAGTTTTCAGAACTATGGCTACACCTTC. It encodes CASSFQNYGYTF.

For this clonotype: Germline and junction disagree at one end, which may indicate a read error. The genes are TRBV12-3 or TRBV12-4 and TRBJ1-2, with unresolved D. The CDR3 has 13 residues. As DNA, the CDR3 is TGTGCCAGCAGTTTGAGACTAAGGGATGGCAACACCTTC. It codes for CASSLRLRDGNTF.

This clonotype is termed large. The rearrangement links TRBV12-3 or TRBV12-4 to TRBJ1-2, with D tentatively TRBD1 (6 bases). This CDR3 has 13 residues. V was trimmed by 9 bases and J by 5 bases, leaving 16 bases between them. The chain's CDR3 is CARLTGLEYGYTF. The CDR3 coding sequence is TGTGCCAGGTTGACAGGCTTAGAGTATGGCTACACCTTC.

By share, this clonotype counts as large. CDR3 amino acids: CASSPSTDGSYGYTF. The CDR3 nucleotides are TGTGCCAGCAGCCCTTCGACAGACGGTTCCTATGGCTACACCTTC. The chain uses TRBV12-3 or TRBV12-4 and TRBJ1-2; TRBD1 might be the D (5 bases). The CDR3 has 15 residues. Trimming removed 6 bases from V and 4 bases from J, with 18 bases in between.

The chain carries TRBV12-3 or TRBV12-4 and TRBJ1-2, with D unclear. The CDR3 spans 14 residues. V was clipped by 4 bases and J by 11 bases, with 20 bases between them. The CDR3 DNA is TGTGCCAGCAGTTCGCCCGAGAAGCTTGATCGGTACACCTTC. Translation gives CASSSPEKLDRYTF.

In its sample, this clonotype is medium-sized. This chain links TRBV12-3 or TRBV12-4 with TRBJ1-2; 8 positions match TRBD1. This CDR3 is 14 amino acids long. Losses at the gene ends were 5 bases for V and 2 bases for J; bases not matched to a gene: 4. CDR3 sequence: CASSRRQGNYGYTF. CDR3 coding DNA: TGTGCCAGCAGTAGACGACAGGGGAACTATGGCTACACCTTC.

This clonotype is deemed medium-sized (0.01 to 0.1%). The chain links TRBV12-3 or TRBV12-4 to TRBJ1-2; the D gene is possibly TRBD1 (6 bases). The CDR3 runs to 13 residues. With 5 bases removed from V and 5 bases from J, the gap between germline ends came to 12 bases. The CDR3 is CASSVGTTYGYTF. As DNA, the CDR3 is TGTGCCAGCAGTGTGGGGACAACTTATGGCTACACCTTC.

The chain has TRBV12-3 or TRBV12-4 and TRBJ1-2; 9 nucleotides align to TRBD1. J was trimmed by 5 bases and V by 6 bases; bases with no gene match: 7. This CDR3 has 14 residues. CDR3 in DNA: TGTGCCAGCAGCGCCGGGACAGGGAATTATGGCTACACCTTC. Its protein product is CASSAGTGNYGYTF.

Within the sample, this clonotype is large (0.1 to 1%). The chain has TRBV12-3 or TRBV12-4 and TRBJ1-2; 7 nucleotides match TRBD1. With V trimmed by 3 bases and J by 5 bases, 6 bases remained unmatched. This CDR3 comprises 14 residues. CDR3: CASSFWDRGYGYTF. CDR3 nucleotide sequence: TGTGCCAGCAGTTTCTGGGACAGAGGATATGGCTACACCTTC.

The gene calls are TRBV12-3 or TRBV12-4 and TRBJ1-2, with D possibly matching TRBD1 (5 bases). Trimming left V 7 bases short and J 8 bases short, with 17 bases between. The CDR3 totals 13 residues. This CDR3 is CASTPTELLGYTF. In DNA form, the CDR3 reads TGTGCCAGCACCCCGACAGAGCTTCTGGGCTACACCTTC.

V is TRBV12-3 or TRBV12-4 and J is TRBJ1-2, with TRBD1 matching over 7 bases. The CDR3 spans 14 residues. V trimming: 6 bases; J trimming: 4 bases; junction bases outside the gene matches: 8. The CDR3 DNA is TGTGCCAGCAGCCCAGAGACAGGGTCCTATGGCTACACCTTC. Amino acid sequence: CASSPETGSYGYTF.

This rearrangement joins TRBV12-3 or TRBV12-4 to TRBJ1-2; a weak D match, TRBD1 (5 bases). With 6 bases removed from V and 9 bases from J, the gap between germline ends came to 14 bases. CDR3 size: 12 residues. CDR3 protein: CASRSTQGRYTF. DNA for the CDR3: TGTGCCAGCAGGTCGACCCAGGGTCGCTACACCTTC.